What follows is one T cell receptor (beta chain) and its context. Patients in Seattle were enrolled during active infection, then followed longitudinally. As processed by the authors: Estimation of nucleated cell counts relied on the amplification of reference gene primers. The protocol was immunoSEQ multiplex PCR, while the TCRdb copy is restricted to in-frame clones and leaves out a portion. V, J and clone size are taken as reported in that table, and D and trimming were inferred from the DNA itself. The data hold some 450,000 clones, with approximately 90% observed a single time. This CDR3 comprises 14 residues. With 7 bases clipped from V and 10 bases from J, the junction kept 12 bases outside the gene matches. Per germline, CDR1 SGHTS and CDR2 YDEGEE. This entry belongs to a study of blood T cell repertoires in COVID-19. The overall study: Some COVID-19 samples were acute and others convalescent; all came from the United States, Italy and Spain. From T cells, B-cell-depleted T cells, or PBMCs came the material, which was cDNA or gDNA.

Sequenced sample: peripheral blood. This chain uses TRBV5-8 with TRBJ2-1; 9 nucleotides line up with TRBD2. This TCR was recovered from a man between 18 and 29 years old with COVID-19, enrolled during active disease. This chain's CDR3 is CASFRGGAVGEQFF. In DNA, the CDR3 is TGTGCCAGCTTCCGCGGGGGGGCGGTTGGGGAGCAGTTCTTC.